One sample yielded the 22 T cell receptor beta chains listed below, sequenced in a study of T cell changes during pregnancy in multiple sclerosis. The data were produced by immunoSEQ multiplex PCR, yet TCRdb's version contains in-frame clones alone and is incomplete. Of 65,000 to 85,000 clones in the sample, around 90% are singletons; the top ten hold roughly 0.9%. The sample here was peripheral blood, taken in the first trimester of pregnancy. The receptors here all came from a female donor in good health, enrolled as a control in a pregnancy study.

V usage is TRBV27 and J usage is TRBJ1-1; TRBD1 is a possible D gene (5 bases). V was pared by 1 base and J by 0 bases, with 9 bases between. The germline gives CDR1 MNHEY, CDR2 SMNVEV (reference sequence). The CDR3 contains 15 residues. The CDR3 protein is CASSLFSGMNTEAFF. CDR3 sequence (DNA): TGTGCCAGCAGTTTATTTTCAGGGATGAACACTGAAGCTTTCTTT.

The chain combines TRBV18 with TRBJ1-4; 7 positions match TRBD1. V shed 6 bases, J shed 4 bases, and the junction held 11 bases outside the gene matches. The CDR3 spans 16 residues. The germline V gene has CDR1 KGHSH and CDR2 LQKENI. The CDR3 here is CASSLDRVRGNEKLFF. CDR3 nucleotide sequence: TGTGCCAGCTCCCTCGACAGGGTTCGGGGTAATGAAAAACTGTTTTTT. The entire variable domain, with the rest obtained from reference TRBV18 and TRBJ1-4, is as follows: NAGVMQNPRHLVRRRGQEARLRCSPMKGHSHVYWYRQLPEEGLKFMVYLQKENIIDESGMPKERFSAEFPKEGPSILRIQQVVRGDSAAYFCASSLDRVRGNEKLFFGSGTQLSVL.

This clone was observed a single time. The chain carries TRBV7-8 and TRBJ1-1; D gene unclear. Trimming pared 1 base from V and 1 base from J, leaving 4 bases between. Germline CDR1 SGHVS, CDR2 FQNEAQ. The CDR3 has 13 residues. CDR3 residues: CASSLGQNTEAFF. The CDR3 nucleotides read TGTGCCAGCAGCTTAGGACAGAACACTGAAGCTTTCTTT.

The V gene is TRBV5-1, the J gene TRBJ2-7; 8 positions match TRBD2. Germline V gene sequence: CDR1 SGHRS, CDR2 YFSETQ. Trimming removed 7 bases from V and 5 bases from J; junction bases left unmatched: 14. This CDR3 spans 15 amino acids. The DNA of the CDR3 is TGCGCCAGCGGGAACTCCGGGACTAGTACTGACGAGCAGTACTTC. As protein: CASGNSGTSTDEQYF.

V gene TRBV6-5 combines with J gene TRBJ2-7; TRBD2 agrees at 7 bases. V was clipped by 0 bases and J by 1 base; unmatched bases: 6. The CDR3 spans 16 residues. Germline values: CDR1 MNHEY, CDR2 SVGAGI. CDR3 sequence: CASSYSIGGGSYEQYF. In DNA, the CDR3 is TGTGCCAGCAGTTACTCTATCGGCGGGGGTTCCTACGAGCAGTACTTC.

The chain is built from TRBV7-9 and TRBJ1-6; a weak D match, TRBD1 (5 bases). V was trimmed by 6 bases and J by 9 bases, leaving 15 bases between them. The CDR3 length is 14 residues. In germline, CDR1 is SEHNR, CDR2 FQNEAQ (reference sequence). The DNA of the CDR3 is TGTGCCAGCAGACAACCGGGGGGTGGTTCACCCCTCCACTTT. Its translation is CASRQPGGGSPLHF.

V gene TRBV5-1 combines with J gene TRBJ1-4; maybe TRBD1 (6 bases). The CDR3 extends over 14 amino acids. Trimming took off 0 bases at V and 8 bases at J, with 11 bases between the two ends. CDR1 is SGHRS and CDR2 is YFSETQ in the germline V gene. This chain's CDR3 is CASSLEGVREKLFF. CDR3 bases: TGCGCCAGCAGCTTGGAGGGGGTGCGGGAAAAACTGTTTTTT.

V and J are TRBV6-4 and TRBJ2-2; perhaps TRBD1 as D (6 bases). V was shortened by 5 bases and J by 3 bases, with 10 bases between the two germline ends. The CDR3 is made up of 14 amino acids. The germline V gene has CDR1 MRHNA and CDR2 SNTAGT. The CDR3 sequence: CASSQGTDTGELFF. CDR3 nucleotides: TGTGCCAGCAGTCAGGGGACGGACACCGGGGAGCTGTTTTTT.

The genes are TRBV18 and TRBJ2-7; D not certain. The V end was cut by 0 bases, the J end by 1 base, with 4 bases between. In germline, CDR1 is KGHSH, CDR2 LQKENI. This CDR3 has 13 amino acids. The DNA for the CDR3 is TGTGCCAGCTCACCACCGACTTCCTACGAGCAGTACTTC. Its translation is CASSPPTSYEQYF.

The table lists this clone with a count of one. The rearrangement uses TRBV7-8 and TRBJ1-2; 9 nucleotides align to TRBD1. Germline loops: CDR1 SGHVS, CDR2 FQNEAQ. The CDR3 contains 15 residues. V trimming: 1 base; J trimming: 2 bases; junction bases outside the gene matches: 2. The CDR3 reads CASSLETGGNYGYTF. The CDR3 DNA follows: TGTGCCAGCAGCTTAGAGACAGGGGGGAACTATGGCTACACCTTC.

This sequence joins TRBV27 and TRBJ1-3, with D possibly matching TRBD1 (5 bases). The CDR3 runs to 15 residues. The V gene lost 3 bases and the J gene lost 0 bases, with 9 bases spanning the gap. Germline lookup yields CDR1 MNHEY and CDR2 SMNVEV (reference sequence). This chain's CDR3 is CASSFDSHSGNTIYF. The CDR3 DNA sequence: TGTGCCAGCAGTTTCGACAGCCACTCTGGAAACACCATATATTTT.

This chain uses TRBV7-2 with TRBJ2-3; TRBD1 aligns across 8 bases. The CDR3 consists of 15 residues. Trimming at V came to 5 bases and at J to 5 bases, leaving 9 bases not matched to a gene. Looked up from germline, CDR1 is SGHTA and CDR2 is FQGNSA. The CDR3 region is CASSPRQGNRDTQYF. DNA of the CDR3: TGTGCCAGCAGCCCCCGACAGGGGAACAGAGATACGCAGTATTTT.

The chain uses TRBV5-4 and TRBJ1-1; weak D call: TRBD1 (6 bases). The CDR3 length is 15 residues. The ends were cut back, 4 bases at V and 0 bases at J, with 13 bases in the middle. Germline CDR1 SGHNT, CDR2 YYREEE (reference sequence). Written as DNA, the CDR3 is TGTGCCAGCAGCCCCGTGACAGGACTGAACACTGAAGCTTTCTTT. Translated: CASSPVTGLNTEAFF.

The V call is TRBV7-2, the J call TRBJ2-7, with a possible D match to TRBD2 (5 bases). V lost 2 bases to trimming and J lost 6 bases, with 17 bases between them. The CDR3 is 15 amino acids. Germline CDR1 is SGHTA and CDR2 is FQGNSA. The CDR3 protein is CASSLTYVRAGEQYF. The DNA for the CDR3 is TGTGCCAGCAGCTTAACTTATGTGCGGGCCGGCGAGCAGTACTTC.

The J gene is TRBJ1-1, the V gene TRBV5-6, with D perhaps TRBD1 (6 bases). This CDR3 contains 14 residues. Trimming cost V 1 base and J 5 bases, with 12 bases left between them. From germline, CDR1 is SGHDT and CDR2 YYEEEE. The CDR3 reads CASSLRGWRTEAFF. As DNA, the CDR3 is TGTGCCAGCAGCTTGAGGGGGTGGAGGACTGAAGCTTTCTTT.

This chain connects TRBV5-1 to TRBJ1-2; 7 bases are shared with TRBD1. Germline V lookup: CDR1 SGHRS, CDR2 YFSETQ. V shed 6 bases and J 6 bases; nucleotides not matched to a gene: 17. The CDR3 runs 16 residues. For the CDR3, the DNA is TGCGCCAGCACCGACTCGACAGGGTCTTTCGAGCATGGCTACACCTTC. Residues: CASTDSTGSFEHGYTF.

This chain uses TRBV7-2 with TRBJ1-4; D is possibly TRBD1 (5 bases). CDR1 and CDR2 from the germline V gene are SGHTA and FQGNSA. V lost 5 bases and J 0 bases, leaving 22 bases between the germline ends. The CDR3 sequence is 19 residues long. In nucleotides, the CDR3 is TGTGCCAGCAGCCCAAGGACAAAATTAATGGCGGCAACTAATGAAAAACTGTTTTTT. Translated, it gives CASSPRTKLMAATNEKLFF.

The chain links TRBV2 to TRBJ1-5, with unresolved D. V gave up 6 bases and J gave up 4 bases, with 19 bases separating them. This CDR3 region has 16 residues. CDR1 is SNHLY and CDR2 is FYNNEI in the germline V gene. The CDR3 loop reads CASSDDSRVRNQPQHF. DNA for the CDR3: TGTGCCAGCAGCGATGATTCTCGCGTTCGTAATCAGCCCCAGCATTTT. The full variable domain, with the rest looked up from reference TRBV2 and TRBJ1-5, is EPEVTQTPSHQVTQMGQEVILRCVPISNHLYFYWYRQILGQKVEFLVSFYNNEISEKSEIFDDQFSVERPDGSNFTLKIRSTKLEDSAMYFCASSDDSRVRNQPQHFGDGTRLSIL.

The rearrangement uses TRBV6-6 and TRBJ2-5; D is possibly TRBD1 (5 bases). The V end lost 4 bases, the J end lost 5 bases, and 11 bases lay between the germline ends. This CDR3 region has 13 residues. Germline V gene data show CDR1 as MNHNY and CDR2 as SVGAGI (reference sequence). CDR3 protein: CASSLAGKETQYF. The CDR3 nucleotides are TGTGCCAGCAGTTTAGCAGGGAAGGAGACCCAGTACTTC.

The table lists this clone with a count of one. The chain has TRBV19 and TRBJ1-5; a weak D match, TRBD1 (5 bases). V was cut by 7 bases and J by 5 bases, with 15 bases left in between. Germline V gives CDR1 LNHDA, CDR2 SQIVND (reference sequence). The CDR3 contains 14 residues. In nucleotides, the CDR3 is TGTGCCAGTAATAATTACGCGGGGGATCAGCCCCAGCATTTT. Protein: CASNNYAGDQPQHF.

The V gene is TRBV4-1, the J gene TRBJ2-2; the D gene is possibly TRBD1 (5 bases). V dropped 3 bases and J dropped 0 bases, with 11 bases sitting between them. The CDR3 covers 16 residues. The germline V gene encodes CDR1 MGHRA and CDR2 YSYEKL. The CDR3 loop is CASSQKGLPNTGELFF. As DNA, the CDR3 is TGCGCCAGCAGCCAGAAGGGGCTACCGAACACCGGGGAGCTGTTTTTT.

The chain recombines TRBV5-8 with TRBJ2-5; 7 bases fit TRBD1. Trimming cost V 5 bases and J 4 bases; bases outside gene matches: 11. From germline, CDR1 is SGHTS and CDR2 YDEGEE. The CDR3 runs 15 residues. CDR3 sequence: CASSPGTEFRETQYF. DNA for the CDR3: TGTGCCAGCAGTCCCGGGACAGAGTTCCGAGAGACCCAGTACTTC.